Listed below are T cell receptor beta chains from one sample, sequenced in a study of blood T cell repertoires in COVID-19. Generated by immunoSEQ multiplex PCR, the TCRdb table keeps only in-frame clones and is missing some. Here the sample spans approximately 28,000 clones, 60% to 85% being singletons. Sequencing was performed on peripheral blood. The receptor source for this set is a man older than 75 with active or convalescent COVID-19. The CDR3 runs from the conserved cysteine through the conserved F or W. A D gene is named only where the DNA matches it firmly. Clone size appears in some rows only: once, few, many, or a class for an expanded clone.

D	size	V	J	CDR3	DNA
.	once	TRBV3-1/TRBV3-2	TRBJ2-5	CASSQARGIVAETQYF	TGTGCCAGCAGCCAGGCCAGGGGCATAGTAGCAGAGACCCAGTACTTC
.	few	TRBV5-1	TRBJ1-6	CASSLGQENSPLHF	TGCGCCAGCAGCTTGGGACAGGAAAATTCACCCCTCCACTTT
.	.	TRBV12-5	TRBJ1-1	CASRGLTRGTEAFF	TGTGCTAGTAGGGGCCTAACCAGGGGTACTGAAGCTTTCTTT
.	few	TRBV6-6	TRBJ1-2	CASSYSVSGDGYTF	TGTGCCAGCAGTTACTCTGTCAGCGGGGATGGCTACACCTTC
.	few	TRBV7-2	TRBJ1-1	CASSWQGGLNTEAFF	TGTGCCAGCAGCTGGCAGGGAGGGTTGAACACTGAAGCTTTCTTT
.	.	TRBV5-1	TRBJ2-1	CASSLPGNEQFF	TGCGCCAGCAGCTTGCCAGGAAATGAGCAGTTCTTC
TRBD1	.	TRBV6-5	TRBJ1-2	CASRAGGNYGYTF	TGTGCCAGCAGGGCAGGGGGCAACTATGGCTACACCTTC
.	.	TRBV9	TRBJ1-6	CASSVEAGWYNSPLHF	TGTGCCAGCAGCGTAGAGGCAGGGTGGTATAATTCACCCCTCCACTTT
.	few	TRBV4-3	TRBJ2-1	CASSQEASRLVHEQFF	TGCGCCAGCAGCCAAGAGGCCAGCCGACTAGTCCATGAGCAGTTCTTC
.	.	TRBV2	TRBJ1-2	CASTRAGGYTF	TGTGCCAGCACCCGAGCGGGGGGCTACACCTTC
.	.	TRBV24-1	TRBJ2-2	CATSDSQYTGELFF	TGTGCCACCAGTGATTCTCAGTACACCGGGGAGCTGTTTTTT
.	.	TRBV27	TRBJ2-7	CASRDSHPPYEQYF	TGTGCCAGCAGGGACAGCCACCCTCCCTACGAGCAGTACTTC
.	.	TRBV27	TRBJ2-2	CASRRGVDTGELFF	TGTGCCAGCCGTAGGGGCGTAGACACCGGGGAGCTGTTTTTT
.	.	TRBV18	TRBJ1-1	CASSRGTGAFF	TGTGCCAGCTCACGCGGGACCGGCGCTTTCTTT
.	once	TRBV19	TRBJ2-3	CASIDTSKTDTQYF	TGTGCCAGTATCGATACGTCTAAAACAGATACGCAGTATTTT
TRBD2	.	TRBV6-5	TRBJ2-3	CASSAPGLASYTQYF	TGTGCCAGCAGCGCCCCGGGACTAGCGTCATATACGCAGTATTTT
TRBD1	.	TRBV7-2	TRBJ2-3	CASSLAWTGGPDTQYF	TGTGCCAGCAGCTTAGCGTGGACAGGGGGCCCAGATACGCAGTATTTT
.	.	TRBV2	TRBJ1-6	CASSRGWDSPLHF	TGTGCCAGCAGTAGGGGGTGGGATTCACCCCTCCACTTT
TRBD2	.	TRBV11-2	TRBJ2-6	CASSLGGLAGRWANVLTF	TGTGCCAGCAGCTTAGGAGGCCTAGCGGGCCGGTGGGCCAACGTCCTGACTTTC
.	.	TRBV6-1	TRBJ1-3	CASSDRRNSGNTIYF	TGTGCCAGCAGTGATCGCAGGAACTCTGGAAACACCATATATTTT
.	.	TRBV18	TRBJ1-5	CASSSGVDQPQHF	TGTGCCAGCTCATCAGGCGTAGATCAGCCCCAGCATTTT
.	few	TRBV5-1	TRBJ1-4	CASSRDAGNEKLFF	TGCGCCAGCAGCCGGGACGCGGGGAATGAAAAACTGTTTTTT
TRBD1	once	TRBV4-1	TRBJ2-4	CASSQPWAGGYKNIQYF	TGCGCCAGCAGCCAACCATGGGCAGGGGGCTACAAAAACATTCAGTACTTC
TRBD1	.	TRBV19	TRBJ1-4	CASSFSSGQGSALLNEKLFF	TGTGCCAGTAGTTTTTCCTCGGGACAGGGGTCCGCGCTGCTTAATGAAAAACTGTTTTTT
TRBD1	.	TRBV4-3	TRBJ2-2	CASRTGPNTGELFF	TGCGCCAGCAGGACAGGGCCCAACACCGGGGAGCTGTTTTTT
.	once	TRBV27	TRBJ2-1	CASSLAGAYNEQFF	TGTGCCAGCAGTTTAGCAGGGGCCTACAATGAGCAGTTCTTC
TRBD2	.	TRBV28	TRBJ2-7	CASSSGGTYEQYF	TGTGCCAGCAGTTCGGGGGGGACGTACGAGCAGTACTTC
TRBD2	once	TRBV5-1	TRBJ2-1	CASSLALAGGPEQFF	TGCGCCAGCAGCTTGGCTCTAGCGGGGGGGCCCGAGCAGTTCTTC
.	.	TRBV2	TRBJ2-1	CASSVPSDSYNEQFF	TGTGCCAGCAGTGTCCCTAGCGACTCCTACAATGAGCAGTTCTTC
.	.	TRBV7-6	TRBJ2-7	CASSPLTGSTEQYF	TGTGCCAGCAGCCCGCTGACAGGATCTACCGAGCAGTACTTC
TRBD1	.	TRBV7-6	TRBJ2-5	CASSLGPLWSGQGLQETQYF	TGTGCCAGCAGCTTAGGGCCCCTATGGTCGGGACAGGGGCTCCAAGAGACCCAGTACTTC
.	.	TRBV7-2	TRBJ1-4	CASSLSQGGEKLFF	TGTGCCAGCAGCCTTAGCCAGGGAGGTGAAAAACTGTTTTTT
.	.	TRBV5-1	TRBJ1-4	CASSSGPPGTTPEKLFF	TGCGCCAGCAGCTCCGGTCCACCCGGGACAACACCCGAAAAACTGTTTTTT
TRBD2	.	TRBV5-1	TRBJ2-2	CASSPTSGTTTGELFF	TGCGCCAGCAGCCCGACTAGCGGTACGACCACCGGGGAGCTGTTTTTT
TRBD2	.	TRBV7-3	TRBJ2-1	CASSPASGVLDEQFF	TGTGCCAGCAGCCCCGCCAGCGGGGTATTGGATGAGCAGTTCTTC
.	.	TRBV19	TRBJ1-1	CASKDSGNSLNTEAFF	TGTGCCAGTAAAGATTCGGGAAACAGTCTGAACACTGAAGCTTTCTTT
.	few	TRBV28	TRBJ2-7	CASSSTLSQGPSYEQYF	TGTGCCAGCAGTTCAACCCTCTCGCAGGGGCCCTCCTACGAGCAGTACTTC
.	.	TRBV18	TRBJ1-5	CASSRASDQPQHF	TGTGCCAGCTCACGGGCCTCTGATCAGCCCCAGCATTTT
TRBD1	.	TRBV3-1/TRBV3-2	TRBJ2-5	CASSQLYFGQAQETQYF	TGTGCCAGCAGCCAACTCTATTTCGGACAGGCCCAAGAGACCCAGTACTTC
.	.	TRBV27	TRBJ2-7	CASSLQAVPSYEQYF	TGTGCCAGCAGTTTACAGGCAGTCCCATCCTACGAGCAGTACTTC